The sample holds many counts of the clone carrying this TCR beta chain. Its antigen is unidentified. This entry is derived from a study of T cells in Graves' hyperthyroidism and ophthalmopathy. Study-level information: Peripheral blood was collected at initial diagnosis, before any treatment. Broader study findings: Most thyroid clonotypes that were expanded above 0.001 also turned up in blood. For ophthalmopathy, model prediction preceded onset by a median 6.5 months.

Germline-derived CDR1 and CDR2 are MDHEN and SYDVKM. The CDR3 spans 15 residues. With 5 bases clipped from V and 1 base from J, the junction kept 3 bases outside the gene matches. Exclusions: uncontrolled infection, other autoimmune disease, pregnancy, lactation. Amplified regions were TCR beta CDR3 sequences from RNA transcripts. A set of HTBI primers served as the primers for a first-round RT-PCR of the TCR CDR3. TCRdb re-called the multiplex PCR reads through MiXCR, storing one row per CDR3 protein. The table has around 520,000 distinct CDR3 sequences, around 15% seen once. The sequencing input was blood. The rearrangement links TRBV28 to TRBJ2-3, with 10 positions matching TRBD1. This clonotype was obtained from a woman in her thirties or forties with Graves' hyperthyroidism. CDR3 sequence: CASSRDRGGTDTQYF. In nucleotides, the CDR3 is TGTGCCAGCAGTAGGGACAGGGGTGGCACAGATACGCAGTATTTT. Full variable domain (missing parts from reference TRBV28 and TRBJ2-3): DVKVTQSSRYLVKRTGEKVFLECVQDMDHENMFWYRQDPGLGLRLIYFSYDVKMKEKGDIPEGYSVSREKKERFSLILESASTNQTSMYLCASSRDRGGTDTQYFGPGTRLTVL.